This passage covers 7 T cell receptor beta chains from one sample sequenced in a study of CD4 T cells in relation to SARS-CoV-2 and coronaviruses. CD4+ T cells from unexposed donors were obtained before the COVID-19 pandemic (2011-2018). After ten to eleven days of culture, CD4+ T cells were isolated. No antigen has been assigned to these receptors. Some clones are missing from TCRdb's copy, which holds only in-frame ones; the method was immunoSEQ multiplex PCR. This sample has roughly 30,000 clones, with about 70% found just once. The sequencing sample was made of CD4+ T cells from PBMCs, cultured in vitro. The origin of the receptors is a human donor in good health.

The chain carries TRBV5-5 and TRBJ2-5; TRBD2 aligns across 9 bases. Germline V gives CDR1 SGHKS, CDR2 YYEKEE (reference sequence). CDR3 size: 15 residues. V shed 0 bases and J 2 bases; nucleotides not matched to a gene: 2. Here the CDR3 reads CASSLGGGGQETQYF. Here the CDR3 DNA reads TGTGCCAGCAGCTTGGGCGGGGGGGGACAAGAGACCCAGTACTTC.

The J gene is TRBJ1-5, the V gene TRBV11-2, with TRBD1 as a possible D gene (6 bases). The CDR3 is 13 residues long. Germline loops: CDR1 SGHAT, CDR2 FQNNGV. Trimming took 5 bases from V and 6 from J, leaving 11 bases between them. CDR3 loop: CASSEQGVQPQHF. CDR3 coding DNA: TGTGCCAGCAGCGAACAGGGAGTTCAGCCCCAGCATTTT.

The V and J genes are TRBV5-1 and TRBJ1-2, with D unresolved. CDR1 and CDR2 (germline): SGHRS, YFSETQ. V lost 4 bases and J 0 bases, leaving 10 bases between the germline ends. The CDR3 consists of 14 residues. CDR3 bases: TGCGCCAGCAGCACCACCACAGCTAACTATGGCTACACCTTC. Protein sequence: CASSTTTANYGYTF.

The rearrangement joins TRBV19 to TRBJ2-3; perhaps TRBD2 as D (6 bases). The germline V and J ends were trimmed by 6 bases and 4 bases, with 32 bases remaining between them. This CDR3 has 20 amino acids. Per the germline V gene, CDR1 is LNHDA and CDR2 is SQIVND (reference sequence). CDR3: CASSERAGGRGESTPDTQYF. DNA for the CDR3: TGTGCCAGTAGCGAACGGGCCGGGGGAAGGGGTGAATCTACCCCAGATACGCAGTATTTT.

CDR3 in amino acids: CASSLRTNTEAFF. The DNA for the CDR3 is TGTGCCAGCAGTTTGAGAACGAACACTGAAGCTTTCTTT. The chain couples TRBV28 to TRBJ1-1; D is unresolved. CDR1 MDHEN and CDR2 SYDVKM come from the germline V gene. Trimming pared 3 bases from V and 1 base from J, leaving 6 bases between. The CDR3 length is 13 residues.

The gene calls are TRBV5-6 and TRBJ2-1, with 9 bases matching TRBD2. V was clipped by 5 bases and J by 0 bases; unmatched bases: 6. The CDR3 length is 16 residues. The germline V gene has CDR1 SGHDT and CDR2 YYEEEE. The CDR3 reads CASRGPGLASYNEQFF. The CDR3 bases are TGTGCCAGCAGGGGACCGGGACTAGCCTCCTACAATGAGCAGTTCTTC.

This clone showed up just a few times. This chain links TRBV4-2 with TRBJ2-7; 13 bases map to TRBD2. Germline values: CDR1 LGHNA, CDR2 YNFKEQ. Trimming took 2 bases from V and 1 from J; bases not matched to a gene: 2. The CDR3 spans 16 residues. In DNA, the CDR3 is TGTGCCAGCAGCCAATTGACTAGCGGGAGGTCCTACGAGCAGTACTTC. Residues: CASSQLTSGRSYEQYF.